This T cell receptor beta chain was recorded in a study of somatic mutations in cytotoxic T cells in rheumatoid arthritis. Study results and limitations: Exceedance of 20% of CD8+ cells by the largest CD8+ clone occurred in about an eighth of the roughly 60 patients.

With regard to this clone: Its target is not known.

Here immunoSEQ multiplex PCR was the method, and the copy in TCRdb shows in-frame clones only, minus some. Among approximately 30,000 clones, 82% were seen once, and the ten largest hold just under 8.5%. This clonotype was sampled from an adult with rheumatoid arthritis. The source material was CD8+ T cells sorted from blood.

This chain's CDR3 is CASSYSNEKLFF. The CDR3 DNA follows: TGTGCCAGCAGCTATTCTAATGAAAAACTGTTTTTT. This chain links TRBV5-4 with TRBJ1-4; D is unresolved. Germline V gene sequence: CDR1 SGHNT, CDR2 YYREEE (reference sequence). Trimming took off 3 bases at V and 3 bases at J, with 3 bases between the two ends. The CDR3 contains 12 residues.